Listed below are T cell receptor beta chains from one sample, sequenced in a study of OX40 agonist ivuxolimab in advanced cancers. Assay used: immunoSEQ multiplex PCR; TCRdb lists only in-frame clones, some missing. The sample lists more than 40,000 clones, around nine tenths occurring once. The source was CD4+ or CD8+ T cells sorted from blood, collected in a trial of the OX40 agonist ivuxolimab. Source of these receptors: an adult with an advanced solid tumor such as melanoma, head and neck, liver or kidney cancer. The CDR3 runs from the conserved cysteine through the conserved F or W. The order of the fields is clone size, V gene, J gene, D gene, CDR3 DNA, CDR3 protein. The D gene is left open where the match is weak. Clone sizes are given selectively: once, few, many, or a class where the clone is expanded.

size: few
V: TRBV7-8
J: TRBJ1-2
D: NA
DNA: TGTGCCAGCAGCGCTTCGCCGGGGATCTATGGCTACACCTTC
CDR3: CASSASPGIYGYTF

size: NA
V: TRBV29-1
J: TRBJ2-7
D: NA
DNA: TGCAGTGGGGTGGGGACGGAGACCTACGAGCAGTACTTC
CDR3: CSGVGTETYEQYF

size: NA
V: TRBV27
J: TRBJ2-2
D: NA
DNA: TGTGCCAGCAGTCCCCCCACCGGGGAGCTGTTTTTT
CDR3: CASSPPTGELFF

size: NA
V: TRBV4-1
J: TRBJ2-7
D: NA
DNA: TGCGCCAGCAGCCAAATCAGCTCCTACGAGCAGTACTTC
CDR3: CASSQISSYEQYF

size: NA
V: TRBV7-9
J: TRBJ2-7
D: NA
DNA: TGTGCCAGCAGCTCCACATCCGGGACCACCTACGAGCAGTACTTC
CDR3: CASSSTSGTTYEQYF

size: NA
V: TRBV15
J: TRBJ2-1
D: NA
DNA: TGTGCCACCAGTAGAGACAGAGGGCTTTACAATGAGCAGTTCTTC
CDR3: CATSRDRGLYNEQFF

size: NA
V: TRBV11-2
J: TRBJ1-2
D: NA
DNA: TGTGCCAGCAGCTTGGGGAGGGACTACGGCTACACCTTC
CDR3: CASSLGRDYGYTF

size: NA
V: TRBV5-1
J: TRBJ1-1
D: NA
DNA: TGCGCCAGCAGCTCGACGGGATGGGGGAACACTGAAGCTTTCTTT
CDR3: CASSSTGWGNTEAFF

size: NA
V: TRBV4-1
J: TRBJ2-4
D: NA
DNA: TGCGCCAGCAGCCTAACGACTGAAATACTAGCCAAAAACATTCAGTACTTC
CDR3: CASSLTTEILAKNIQYF

size: NA
V: TRBV4-3
J: TRBJ1-6
D: TRBD1
DNA: TGCGCCAGCAGCCCCGGGACAGGTAGCTCCTATAATTCACCCCTCCACTTT
CDR3: CASSPGTGSSYNSPLHF

size: NA
V: TRBV11-3
J: TRBJ2-1
D: TRBD1
DNA: TGTGCCAGCAGCCTCAGACAGGGGTCCTACAATGAGCAGTTCTTC
CDR3: CASSLRQGSYNEQFF

size: NA
V: TRBV11-2
J: TRBJ2-5
D: TRBD1
DNA: TGTGCCAGCAGCTTCGGGACAGGGTTATCTGCCCACCAAGAGACCCAGTACTTC
CDR3: CASSFGTGLSAHQETQYF

size: NA
V: TRBV6-5
J: TRBJ2-7
D: TRBD1
DNA: TGTGCCAGCAGTTCCCCACCACAGGGGGAGTCCTACGAGCAGTACTTC
CDR3: CASSSPPQGESYEQYF

size: once
V: TRBV15
J: TRBJ1-5
D: TRBD1
DNA: TGTGCCACCACGGACAGGGTTGGTGGCAATCAGCCCCAGCATTTT
CDR3: CATTDRVGGNQPQHF

size: NA
V: TRBV7-9
J: TRBJ2-7
D: NA
DNA: TGTGCCAGCAGCGCCCTCCCAGGGTCCCCCGGCTACGAGCAGTACTTC
CDR3: CASSALPGSPGYEQYF

size: NA
V: TRBV27
J: TRBJ2-1
D: NA
DNA: TGTGCCAGCAGTTTACGGCCCGGACTATCCTACAATGAGCAGTTCTTC
CDR3: CASSLRPGLSYNEQFF

size: NA
V: TRBV7-8
J: TRBJ1-5
D: NA
DNA: TGTGCCAGCAGCTTAGCGCCGGACCCTGATAGCAATCAGCCCCAGCATTTT
CDR3: CASSLAPDPDSNQPQHF

size: NA
V: TRBV9
J: TRBJ2-7
D: NA
DNA: TGTGCCAGCAGCGAAAAACAGGGCTACGAGCAGTACTTC
CDR3: CASSEKQGYEQYF

size: NA
V: TRBV30
J: TRBJ1-1
D: TRBD1
DNA: TGTGCCTGGACCCTCGGACAGGGAGGGACTGAAGCTTTCTTT
CDR3: CAWTLGQGGTEAFF

size: NA
V: TRBV5-1
J: TRBJ1-2
D: NA
DNA: TGCGCCAGCAGCTTGTCGGGCCCCTGGGACTATGGCTACACCTTC
CDR3: CASSLSGPWDYGYTF

size: NA
V: TRBV7-2
J: TRBJ1-3
D: NA
DNA: TGTGCCAGCTCCCAAGGATACGGGTCTGGAAACACCATATATTTT
CDR3: CASSQGYGSGNTIYF

size: NA
V: TRBV6-1
J: TRBJ2-7
D: NA
DNA: TGTGCCAGCAGTTACATCCACGAGCAGTACTTC
CDR3: CASSYIHEQYF

size: NA
V: TRBV10-3
J: TRBJ2-1
D: TRBD1
DNA: TGTGCCATCAGTGAGACAGGGGACCCCTACAATGAGCAGTTCTTC
CDR3: CAISETGDPYNEQFF

size: medium-sized
V: TRBV9
J: TRBJ1-3
D: NA
DNA: TGTGCCAGCAGCGTAGTGGCAGGGCCTGGAAACACCATATATTTT
CDR3: CASSVVAGPGNTIYF

size: NA
V: TRBV19
J: TRBJ2-2
D: TRBD2
DNA: TGTGCCAGTAGTATTCCGGGACTAGCGGATTCGAACACCGGGGAGCTGTTTTTT
CDR3: CASSIPGLADSNTGELFF

size: NA
V: TRBV7-9
J: TRBJ1-4
D: NA
DNA: TGTGCCAGCAGCCCCCCCCTCAGGGATTACGAAAAACTGTTTTTT
CDR3: CASSPPLRDYEKLFF

size: NA
V: TRBV6-4
J: TRBJ1-3
D: NA
DNA: TGTGCCAGCAGTCGTCCCGGAGTCCTCTCTGGAAACACCATATATTTT
CDR3: CASSRPGVLSGNTIYF

size: NA
V: TRBV5-5
J: TRBJ2-7
D: NA
DNA: TGTGCCAGCAGCTTACGTCAACCGTACTACGAGCAGTACTTC
CDR3: CASSLRQPYYEQYF

size: NA
V: TRBV7-3
J: TRBJ2-7
D: TRBD2
DNA: TGTGCCAGCAGCCCTGGAGGGCAAACTAGCGGTTGGTTCTACGAGCAGTACTTC
CDR3: CASSPGGQTSGWFYEQYF

size: NA
V: TRBV30
J: TRBJ2-1
D: TRBD2
DNA: TGTGCCTGGAGTGGACTAGCCGATACCTTTTTCTACAATGAGCAGTTCTTC
CDR3: CAWSGLADTFFYNEQFF

size: NA
V: TRBV19
J: TRBJ1-1
D: NA
DNA: TGTGCCAGTACTCGGGCGGGAGTCAACACTGAAGCTTTCTTT
CDR3: CASTRAGVNTEAFF

size: NA
V: TRBV9
J: TRBJ2-3
D: NA
DNA: TGTGCCAGCAGCGTTTTCAGGGGGGCCACAGATACGCAGTATTTT
CDR3: CASSVFRGATDTQYF